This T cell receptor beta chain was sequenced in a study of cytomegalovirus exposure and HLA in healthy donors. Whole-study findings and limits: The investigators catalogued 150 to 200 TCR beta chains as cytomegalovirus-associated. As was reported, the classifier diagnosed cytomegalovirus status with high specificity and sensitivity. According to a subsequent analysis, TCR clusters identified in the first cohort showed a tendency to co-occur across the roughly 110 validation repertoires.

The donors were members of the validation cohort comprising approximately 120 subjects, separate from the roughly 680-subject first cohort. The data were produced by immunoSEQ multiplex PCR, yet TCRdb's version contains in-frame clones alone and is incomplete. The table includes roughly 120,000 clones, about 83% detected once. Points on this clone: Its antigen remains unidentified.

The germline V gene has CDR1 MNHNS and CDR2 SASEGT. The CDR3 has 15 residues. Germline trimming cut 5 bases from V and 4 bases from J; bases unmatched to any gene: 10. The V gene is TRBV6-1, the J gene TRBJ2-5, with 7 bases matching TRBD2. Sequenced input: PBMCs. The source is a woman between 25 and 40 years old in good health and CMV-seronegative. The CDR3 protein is CASSTGFPGGETQYF. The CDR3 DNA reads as TGTGCCAGCAGTACCGGGTTCCCGGGGGGAGAGACCCAGTACTTC.